Presented here are 21 T cell receptor beta chains from one specimen sequenced in a study of OX40 agonist ivuxolimab in advanced cancers. Produced via immunoSEQ multiplex PCR; TCRdb's table is partial and in-frame only. The sample lists 65,000 to 80,000 clones, 84% occurring once. The sample in question was CD4+ or CD8+ T cells sorted from blood, obtained in a trial of the OX40 agonist ivuxolimab. Every receptor here comes from an adult with an advanced solid tumor such as melanoma, head and neck, liver or kidney cancer.

The rearrangement uses TRBV7-2 and TRBJ2-7; D uncertain. Trimming stripped 5 bases from V and 2 bases from J, with 16 bases between. This CDR3 spans 15 amino acids. Germline V lookup: CDR1 SGHTA, CDR2 FQGNSA. The CDR3, as DNA: TGTGCCAGCAGCCCCGCCCTTGGGGTTACCTACGAGCAGTACTTC. As protein: CASSPALGVTYEQYF.

The V gene is TRBV10-3, the J gene TRBJ2-3; 11 bases align to TRBD2. This CDR3 has 14 amino acids. Looked up from germline, CDR1 is ENHRY and CDR2 is SYGVKD. V dropped 5 bases and J dropped 5; count of bases not matched to a gene: 3. The DNA for the CDR3 is TGTGCCATCAGTCTAGCGGGAGGACGAGATACGCAGTATTTT. It encodes CAISLAGGRDTQYF.

V gene TRBV7-2 combines with J gene TRBJ1-6; D is unclear. The CDR3 contains 17 residues. Trimming stripped 2 bases from V and 10 bases from J, with 21 bases between. Per the germline V gene, CDR1 is SGHTA and CDR2 is FQGNSA. The CDR3 here is CASSLHPPGDGKSPLHF. In nucleotides, the CDR3 is TGTGCCAGCAGCTTACACCCGCCTGGGGATGGGAAGTCACCCCTCCACTTT.

The rearrangement uses TRBV7-9 and TRBJ2-5; 10 nucleotides align to TRBD1. Germline CDR1 and CDR2: SEHNR and FQNEAQ (reference sequence). This CDR3 has 16 amino acids. Germline trimming cut 5 bases from V and 5 bases from J; bases unmatched to any gene: 11. CDR3 in amino acids: CASSTPQGQGSETQYF. The CDR3 coding sequence is TGTGCCAGCAGCACGCCCCAGGGACAGGGGTCGGAGACCCAGTACTTC. The full variable domain, rest sourced from reference TRBV7-9 and TRBJ2-5, is DTGVSQNPRHKITKRGQNVTFRCDPISEHNRLYWYRQTLGQGPEFLTYFQNEAQLEKSRLLSDRFSAERPKGSFSTLEIQRTEQGDSAMYLCASSTPQGQGSETQYFGPGTRLLVL.

This clone showed up just a few times. The V and J genes are TRBV28 and TRBJ2-1; D remains unclear. This CDR3 is 15 amino acids long. The germline gives CDR1 MDHEN, CDR2 SYDVKM. Trimming cost V 7 bases and J 9 bases, with 22 bases left between them. CDR3 amino acids: CASTVPAPSQSEQFF. In DNA form, the CDR3 reads TGTGCCAGCACCGTACCGGCACCCAGCCAAAGTGAGCAGTTCTTC.

The chain recombines TRBV5-6 with TRBJ2-7; TRBD1 might be the D (6 bases). The CDR3 consists of 13 residues. V was shortened by 5 bases and J by 3 bases, with 12 bases between the two germline ends. Germline V lookup: CDR1 SGHDT, CDR2 YYEEEE. The CDR3, as DNA: TGTGCCAGCAGTCCCGGCAGGGGCTACGAGCAGTACTTC. It codes for CASSPGRGYEQYF.

V is TRBV6-4 and J is TRBJ2-5; D possibly corresponds to TRBD2 (6 bases). V dropped 3 bases and J dropped 2 bases, with 22 bases sitting between them. Germline V gene data show CDR1 as MRHNA and CDR2 as SNTAGT. CDR3 length equals 18 residues. CDR3 amino acids: CASSEYPADRGRQETQYF. The CDR3 DNA reads TGTGCCAGCAGTGAATATCCGGCAGACCGAGGGAGGCAAGAGACCCAGTACTTC.

J is TRBJ1-3 and V is TRBV4-2; D uncertain. The CDR3 length is 15 residues. CDR1 is LGHNA, CDR2 YNFKEQ, per germline. V lost 0 bases, J lost 1 base, and 7 bases lay in between. CDR3 protein: CASSQDKISGNTIYF. DNA for the CDR3: TGTGCCAGCAGCCAAGATAAAATTTCTGGAAACACCATATATTTT.

This CDR3 is CASSLNPGGRYEAFF. As DNA, the CDR3 is TGTGCCAGCAGCTTAAATCCGGGGGGCCGCTATGAAGCTTTCTTT. The chain uses TRBV7-6 and TRBJ1-1, with D tentatively TRBD1 (6 bases). Germline CDR1 SGHVS, CDR2 FNYEAQ. This CDR3 spans 15 amino acids. The V end was cut by 2 bases, the J end by 7 bases, with 17 bases between.

The chain carries TRBV19 and TRBJ2-1; 13 bases fit TRBD2. Looked up from germline, CDR1 is LNHDA and CDR2 is SQIVND (reference sequence). This CDR3 comprises 15 residues. Trimming at V came to 5 bases and at J to 9 bases, leaving 7 bases not matched to a gene. This CDR3 is CASSSGLAGSAEQFF. CDR3 bases: TGTGCCAGTAGTTCGGGACTAGCGGGATCGGCTGAGCAGTTCTTC.

The chain combines TRBV2 with TRBJ1-2; possibly TRBD1 for D (6 bases). Germline loops: CDR1 SNHLY, CDR2 FYNNEI. Trimming took off 6 bases at V and 6 bases at J, with 17 bases between the two ends. This CDR3 has 14 amino acids. Here the CDR3 DNA reads TGTGCCAGCAGGGTAAACCGGGACATTGATGGCTACACCTTC. This encodes CASRVNRDIDGYTF.

This rearrangement joins TRBV28 to TRBJ1-2; TRBD1 matches at 9 bases. The CDR3 extends over 15 amino acids. With V trimmed by 2 bases and J by 3 bases, 4 bases remained unmatched. Per the germline V gene, CDR1 is MDHEN and CDR2 is SYDVKM. CDR3 DNA sequence: TGTGCCAGCAGTTTACGGGACAGGGCGGACTATGGCTACACCTTC. Protein: CASSLRDRADYGYTF.

V gene TRBV9 combines with J gene TRBJ2-3; 9 bases align to TRBD2. Trimming at V came to 6 bases and at J to 4 bases, leaving 12 bases not matched to a gene. Germline lookup yields CDR1 SGDLS and CDR2 YYNGEE. The CDR3 spans 16 residues. The CDR3 region has the DNA TGTGCCAGCAATCCGGGCCCCTTAGCGGGGGCAGATACGCAGTATTTT. Amino acids: CASNPGPLAGADTQYF.

This chain connects TRBV2 to TRBJ1-2; unclear D gene. CDR3 length: 12 residues. The ends were cut back, 2 bases at V and 5 bases at J, with 6 bases in the middle. Germline lookup yields CDR1 SNHLY and CDR2 FYNNEI. CDR3 protein: CASSELGYGYTF. CDR3 DNA sequence: TGTGCCAGCAGTGAACTGGGTTATGGCTACACCTTC.

On this clone: Compared with germline, one end of the junction differs, possibly owing to a read error. The chain couples TRBV6-1 to TRBJ1-4; tentative D call: TRBD1 (5 bases). Germline CDR1 MNHNS, CDR2 SASEGT. The CDR3 spans 15 residues. The DNA of the CDR3 is TGTGCCGGCAGTGAAATTTGGGCAGGGAATGAAAAACTGTTTTTT. This encodes CAGSEIWAGNEKLFF.

The chain employs TRBV2 and TRBJ2-2, with D perhaps matching TRBD1 or TRBD2 (5 bases each). Germline assignment: CDR1 SNHLY and CDR2 FYNNEI. The CDR3 contains 16 residues. The ends were cut back, 10 bases at V and 1 base at J, with 19 bases in the middle. CDR3 nucleotides: TGTGCCACCTACCTCCCGGGACGGTTGAACACCGGGGAGCTGTTTTTT. The encoded protein is CATYLPGRLNTGELFF.

J is TRBJ2-7 and V is TRBV4-3; D assignment may be TRBD1 or TRBD2 (5 bases each). The CDR3 loop spans 13 amino acids. Per the germline V gene, CDR1 is LGHNA and CDR2 is YSLEER. Between the trimmed V and J ends, which lost 0 bases and 6 bases, there was a span of 9 bases. The CDR3 reads CASSQDRAGEQYF. For the CDR3, the DNA is TGCGCCAGCAGCCAAGACAGGGCGGGCGAGCAGTACTTC.

This chain links TRBV27 with TRBJ2-5; 11 nucleotides match TRBD2. Germline values: CDR1 MNHEY, CDR2 SMNVEV (reference sequence). With 8 bases clipped from V and 5 bases from J, the junction kept 19 bases outside the gene matches. The CDR3 is 18 amino acids. The CDR3 spells CASAGYSVAGGPGETQYF. The CDR3 DNA is TGTGCCAGCGCAGGGTACTCCGTAGCGGGAGGGCCGGGGGAGACCCAGTACTTC.

Comment on this clone: An end of the junction differs from the germline gene, which may be a read error. The chain links TRBV28 to TRBJ2-4; weak D call: TRBD2 (5 bases). The CDR3 consists of 12 residues. Germline V gene data show CDR1 as MDHEN and CDR2 as SYDVKM. The CDR3 bases are TGTGCCAGCAGCTACCCGGGAAACCCCGAGATCTTC. It yields the protein CASSYPGNPEIF. Based on the CDR3 plus reference TRBV28 and TRBJ2-4, the full variable domain is DVKVTQSSRYLVKRTGEKVFLECVQDMDHENMFWYRQDPGLGLRLIYFSYDVKMKEKGDIPEGYSVSREKKERFSLILESASTNQTSMYLCASSYPGNPEIFGAGTRLSVL.

The chain combines TRBV28 with TRBJ1-2, with no clear D. Trimming removed 0 bases from V and 3 bases from J, with 8 bases in between. The CDR3 runs 14 residues. Germline assignment: CDR1 MDHEN and CDR2 SYDVKM. The CDR3 protein is CASSLWREDYGYTF. The DNA for the CDR3 is TGTGCCAGCAGTTTATGGCGGGAGGACTATGGCTACACCTTC.

The V and J genes are TRBV10-3 and TRBJ1-3, with D unresolved. The CDR3 loop spans 15 amino acids. V lost 4 bases to trimming and J lost 0 bases, with 10 bases between them. Germline values: CDR1 ENHRY, CDR2 SYGVKD. The CDR3 nucleotides read TGTGCCATCAGTGCGGCGGCCAGCTCTGGAAACACCATATATTTT. It is translated as CAISAAASSGNTIYF.